This T cell receptor (beta chain) derives from a study of T cell responses to AZD1222 COVID-19 vaccine. Data came from immunoSEQ multiplex PCR; TCRdb stores just in-frame clones and leaves some out. The sample has 100,000 to 150,000 clones, approximately 90% seen once. This clonotype originated in an adult in good health. This material consisted of peripheral blood, taken on day 0 of AZD1222 vaccination.

CDR3 sequence: CASSLSFAYLRRLANQPQHF. For the CDR3, the DNA is TGTGCCAGCAGTTTAAGTTTCGCGTACCTTCGCAGGTTGGCCAATCAGCCCCAGCATTTT. The gene calls are TRBV27 and TRBJ1-5, with unresolved D. Germline lookup yields CDR1 MNHEY and CDR2 SMNVEV (reference sequence). The CDR3 sequence is 20 residues long. V was trimmed by 2 bases and J by 3 bases, leaving 26 bases between them.